The present entry profiles one T cell receptor (beta chain) with its context. The data were produced by immunoSEQ multiplex PCR, yet TCRdb's version contains in-frame clones alone and is incomplete. The table records about 100,000 clones, 91% of them present only once. The CDR3 is 16 amino acids. The V and J ends lost 3 bases and 4 bases, in that order; junction bases with no gene match: 8. CDR1 is SNHLY, CDR2 FYNNEI, per germline. This sample is part of a study of T cell changes during pregnancy in multiple sclerosis. V usage is TRBV2 and J usage is TRBJ1-2; 10 nucleotides line up with TRBD1. This clonotype was obtained from a female donor with multiple sclerosis, enrolled in a pregnancy study. Sequenced here: peripheral blood, sampled after pregnancy. CDR3 nucleotides: TGTGCCAGCAGTGAGGGGACAGGGGAGCACGGCTATGGCTACACCTTC. Translation gives CASSEGTGEHGYGYTF.